This is a list of T cell receptor beta chains from one sample in a study of identical twins. TCRdb independently ran MiXCR on the 5' RACE reads; one entry per CDR3 protein. This table holds 350,000 to 450,000 distinct CDR3 sequences, less than 20% found once. Source material: naive T cells sorted from blood. The receptors were sampled from a man between 45 and 60 years old in good health. CDR3s include the opening cysteine and the closing phenylalanine or tryptophan. The order of the fields is D gene, J gene, clone size, V gene, CDR3 length, CDR3 protein, CDR3 DNA. A D gene is named only where the DNA matches it firmly. Rows may omit the clone size; those that give it use once, few, many or a size class.

D: .; J: TRBJ1-3; size: .; V: TRBV7-9; length: 14; CDR3: CASSTGTAGNTIYF; DNA: TGTGCCAGCAGTACGGGGACGGCCGGAAACACCATATATTTT
D: .; J: TRBJ2-7; size: .; V: TRBV24-1; length: 13; CDR3: CATSESGSYEQYF; DNA: TGTGCCACCAGTGAGTCAGGGAGCTACGAGCAGTACTTC
D: TRBD1; J: TRBJ1-4; size: few; V: TRBV29-1; length: 14; CDR3: CSVEEGQGFEKLFF; DNA: TGCAGCGTTGAAGAGGGACAGGGGTTCGAAAAACTGTTTTTT
D: .; J: TRBJ2-5; size: few; V: TRBV27; length: 14; CDR3: CASRERGSQETQYF; DNA: TGTGCCAGCAGGGAAAGGGGGTCCCAAGAGACCCAGTACTTC
D: TRBD2; J: TRBJ2-1; size: .; V: TRBV27; length: 16; CDR3: CASSSWTSGIGDEQFF; DNA: TGTGCCAGCAGTTCGTGGACTAGCGGGATAGGCGATGAGCAGTTCTTC
D: .; J: TRBJ1-6; size: many; V: TRBV5-1; length: 14; CDR3: CASSLNLNRESLHF; DNA: TGCGCCAGCAGCTTAAACCTCAATCGCGAATCCCTCCACTTT
D: .; J: TRBJ2-7; size: many; V: TRBV10-2; length: 12; CDR3: CASSEKGYEQYF; DNA: TGCGCCAGCAGTGAGAAGGGGTACGAGCAGTACTTC
D: TRBD2; J: TRBJ2-3; size: few; V: TRBV29-1; length: 16; CDR3: CSGILGTSGVTDTQYF; DNA: TGCAGCGGAATCCTTGGGACTAGCGGGGTCACAGATACGCAGTATTTT
D: .; J: TRBJ1-1; size: .; V: TRBV28; length: 14; CDR3: CASSLLSMSTEAFF; DNA: TGTGCCAGCAGTTTATTGTCGATGAGCACTGAAGCTTTCTTT
D: .; J: TRBJ1-6; size: .; V: TRBV25-1; length: 18; CDR3: CASSDSWRGSGGISPLHF; DNA: TGTGCCAGCAGTGATTCTTGGAGGGGCTCGGGTGGAATCTCACCCCTCCACTTT
D: .; J: TRBJ2-1; size: many; V: TRBV20-1; length: 14; CDR3: CSARSRATHNEQFF; DNA: TGCAGTGCTAGATCCCGGGCAACGCACAATGAGCAGTTCTTC
D: .; J: TRBJ1-6; size: .; V: TRBV2; length: 12; CDR3: CASSDNQGPLHF; DNA: TGTGCCAGCAGTGATAACCAAGGGCCCCTCCACTTT
D: TRBD2; J: TRBJ2-1; size: many; V: TRBV6-2/TRBV6-3; length: 16; CDR3: CASSTFLAGGSNEQFF; DNA: TGTGCCAGCAGTACTTTTCTAGCGGGGGGGAGCAATGAGCAGTTCTTC
D: .; J: TRBJ1-5; size: many; V: TRBV20-1; length: 14; CDR3: CSASQGMGRQPQHF; DNA: TGCAGTGCATCACAGGGTATGGGAAGACAGCCCCAGCATTTT
D: .; J: TRBJ1-5; size: many; V: TRBV20-1; length: 15; CDR3: CSARQASHSNQPQHF; DNA: TGCAGTGCTAGACAGGCATCCCATAGCAATCAGCCCCAGCATTTT
D: TRBD1; J: TRBJ2-2; size: many; V: TRBV4-2; length: 15; CDR3: CASSLTGLGTGELFF; DNA: TGTGCCAGCAGCCTGACAGGGTTGGGAACCGGGGAGCTGTTTTTT
D: TRBD1; J: TRBJ1-4; size: .; V: TRBV28; length: 15; CDR3: CASGTQGAVNEKLFF; DNA: TGTGCCAGTGGTACCCAGGGGGCTGTCAATGAAAAACTGTTTTTT
D: .; J: TRBJ1-6; size: .; V: TRBV4-3; length: 15; CDR3: CASSQEPGKNSPLHF; DNA: TGCGCCAGCAGCCAAGAACCAGGGAAGAATTCACCCCTCCACTTT
D: .; J: TRBJ2-1; size: .; V: TRBV10-3; length: 13; CDR3: CASREQAGNEQFF; DNA: TGTGCCTCTCGGGAGCAGGCCGGGAATGAGCAGTTCTTC
D: .; J: TRBJ2-1; size: few; V: TRBV7-9; length: 14; CDR3: CASSFGESYNEQFF; DNA: TGTGCCAGCAGTTTCGGGGAGTCCTACAATGAGCAGTTCTTC
D: .; J: TRBJ2-2; size: .; V: TRBV24-1; length: 16; CDR3: CATSDSYRDETGELFF; DNA: TGTGCCACCAGTGATTCTTACAGGGACGAAACCGGGGAGCTGTTTTTT
D: .; J: TRBJ2-2; size: few; V: TRBV20-1; length: 14; CDR3: CSAYRQGNTGELFF; DNA: TGCAGTGCTTATCGGCAGGGGAACACCGGGGAGCTGTTTTTT
D: TRBD1; J: TRBJ2-5; size: .; V: TRBV12-3/TRBV12-4; length: 19; CDR3: CASSFGLGVFTGGQETQYF; DNA: TGTGCCAGCAGTTTTGGGTTAGGAGTTTTCACAGGGGGCCAAGAGACCCAGTACTTC
D: TRBD1; J: TRBJ2-1; size: .; V: TRBV10-3; length: 14; CDR3: CAIRGDSDNGEQFF; DNA: TGTGCCATCAGGGGGGACAGCGACAATGGGGAGCAGTTCTTC
D: .; J: TRBJ1-4; size: .; V: TRBV5-1; length: 14; CDR3: CASSSGTQGEKLFF; DNA: TGCGCCAGCAGCTCCGGGACACAGGGTGAAAAACTGTTTTTT
D: TRBD2; J: TRBJ2-1; size: .; V: TRBV12-3/TRBV12-4; length: 15; CDR3: CASSLKGRGVSEQFF; DNA: TGTGCCAGCAGTTTAAAGGGGCGGGGGGTGAGTGAGCAGTTCTTC
D: .; J: TRBJ2-1; size: medium-sized; V: TRBV6-1; length: 14; CDR3: CASSESPGDNEQFF; DNA: TGTGCCAGCAGTGAATCGCCCGGAGACAATGAGCAGTTCTTC
D: .; J: TRBJ2-3; size: few; V: TRBV12-3/TRBV12-4; length: 12; CDR3: CASSPAADTQYF; DNA: TGTGCCAGCAGCCCAGCCGCAGATACGCAGTATTTT
D: .; J: TRBJ1-4; size: few; V: TRBV5-6; length: 15; CDR3: CASTPGPVRVEKLFF; DNA: TGTGCCAGCACTCCGGGCCCGGTTAGAGTGGAAAAACTGTTTTTT
D: .; J: TRBJ2-7; size: few; V: TRBV20-1; length: 14; CDR3: CSAALGLYSYEQYF; DNA: TGCAGTGCTGCCCTGGGACTTTACTCCTACGAGCAGTACTTC
D: TRBD1; J: TRBJ1-4; size: few; V: TRBV20-1; length: 15; CDR3: CSARGQGGNNEKLFF; DNA: TGCAGTGCTAGAGGCCAGGGGGGGAATAATGAAAAACTGTTTTTT
D: TRBD2; J: TRBJ2-1; size: many; V: TRBV7-8; length: 16; CDR3: CASSFSGTSSYNEQFF; DNA: TGTGCCAGCAGCTTTTCAGGGACTAGCTCCTACAATGAGCAGTTCTTC
D: .; J: TRBJ2-4; size: many; V: TRBV6-1; length: 15; CDR3: CASREGVGVKNIQYF; DNA: TGTGCCAGTAGGGAAGGGGTCGGAGTCAAAAACATTCAGTACTTC
D: .; J: TRBJ1-5; size: few; V: TRBV20-1; length: 13; CDR3: CSAWDRSNQPQHF; DNA: TGCAGTGCTTGGGACCGCAGCAATCAGCCCCAGCATTTT
D: .; J: TRBJ2-7; size: .; V: TRBV7-9; length: 12; CDR3: CASSLGIDEQYF; DNA: TGTGCCAGCAGCTTGGGTATCGACGAGCAGTACTTC
D: .; J: TRBJ2-3; size: .; V: TRBV5-6; length: 16; CDR3: CASSLPGSPSTDTQYF; DNA: TGTGCCAGCAGCTTGCCTGGTAGCCCTAGCACAGATACGCAGTATTTT
D: TRBD2; J: TRBJ2-7; size: many; V: TRBV11-2; length: 14; CDR3: CASSFGGGAYEQYF; DNA: TGTGCCAGCAGCTTCGGGGGGGGGGCCTACGAGCAGTACTTC
D: .; J: TRBJ2-7; size: few; V: TRBV7-8; length: 13; CDR3: CASSTDLMHEQYF; DNA: TGTGCCAGCAGCACGGACCTTATGCACGAGCAGTACTTC
D: .; J: TRBJ2-1; size: many; V: TRBV6-1; length: 13; CDR3: CASKGVSYNEQFF; DNA: TGTGCCAGCAAGGGAGTTTCCTACAATGAGCAGTTCTTC
D: TRBD2; J: TRBJ2-2; size: few; V: TRBV2; length: 14; CDR3: CASRLREGTGELFF; DNA: TGTGCCAGCAGATTGAGGGAGGGCACCGGGGAGCTGTTTTTT
D: .; J: TRBJ2-5; size: few; V: TRBV10-3; length: 12; CDR3: CAISPSQETQYF; DNA: TGTGCCATCAGTCCCTCCCAAGAGACCCAGTACTTC
D: .; J: TRBJ2-7; size: .; V: TRBV21-1; length: 14; CDR3: CASSVNGRVDEQYF; DNA: TGTGCCAGCTCGGTCAACGGGAGAGTGGACGAGCAGTACTTC
D: .; J: TRBJ2-1; size: .; V: TRBV12-3/TRBV12-4; length: 17; CDR3: CASSLFFSVAVYNEQFF; DNA: TGTGCCAGCAGTTTATTTTTCTCGGTAGCGGTCTACAATGAGCAGTTCTTC
D: TRBD2; J: TRBJ2-7; size: few; V: TRBV10-3; length: 14; CDR3: CAISELAGTREQYF; DNA: TGTGCCATCAGTGAGTTAGCGGGAACTCGCGAGCAGTACTTC
D: .; J: TRBJ2-7; size: .; V: TRBV6-5; length: 14; CDR3: CASSYSGAEFEQYF; DNA: TGTGCCAGCAGTTACTCCGGGGCTGAGTTCGAGCAGTACTTC
D: TRBD1; J: TRBJ2-1; size: .; V: TRBV5-1; length: 15; CDR3: CASSWDRQAYNEQFF; DNA: TGCGCCAGCAGCTGGGACAGGCAGGCCTACAATGAGCAGTTCTTC
D: TRBD2; J: TRBJ2-3; size: .; V: TRBV20-1; length: 16; CDR3: CSARVPTSGVPDTQYF; DNA: TGCAGTGCTAGGGTCCCGACTAGCGGTGTACCAGATACGCAGTATTTT
D: TRBD1; J: TRBJ2-1; size: .; V: TRBV11-2; length: 13; CDR3: CASSPTQGNEQFF; DNA: TGTGCCAGCAGCCCAACACAGGGGAATGAGCAGTTCTTC